A single T cell receptor beta chain is shown here with its context. Antigen: not known. Germline V CDR1 and CDR2: KGHSH, LQKENI. The CDR3 contains 17 residues. V dropped 0 bases and J dropped 0 bases, with 9 bases sitting between them. This sample is drawn from a study of cytomegalovirus exposure and HLA in healthy donors. Study-level information: There were just under 400 genotyped donors. Of these, 75% to 85% fell in the genetic ancestry cluster associated with self-reported Caucasian donors. Findings of the study overall: Reportedly, HLA-A and HLA-B alleles of most subjects were accurately predicted from TCR beta.

It was with 60 Vbeta and 13 Jbeta primers that the PCR ran. TCRdb keeps only in-frame clones here, not all; method: immunoSEQ multiplex PCR. The table includes over 70,000 clones, more than 70% detected once. The chain carries TRBV18 and TRBJ2-6; D gene uncertain. The sequence derives from a male donor in good health and CMV-seropositive. Material: PBMCs. The CDR3 DNA is TGTGCCAGCTCACCACCGAAGTCCGGCTCTGGGGCCAACGTCCTGACTTTC. Translated: CASSPPKSGSGANVLTF.